The next 11 T cell receptor beta chains were all read from a single sample in a study of blood T cell repertoires in COVID-19. Profiling relied on immunoSEQ multiplex PCR, and the TCRdb table lists in-frame clones only, not all of them. This table has 77,000 or so clones, 65% to 90% appearing once. The material sequenced was peripheral blood. Receptors originate from a woman aged 55-75 years with acute or convalescent COVID-19.

CDR3 sequence (DNA): TGTGCCAGCAGCAAAACAGGGAATGACAAAAACATTCAGTACTTC. Its translation is CASSKTGNDKNIQYF. This rearrangement joins TRBV21-1 to TRBJ2-4; TRBD1, the table's D call, lacks a check against the DNA. TRBV21-1 is a pseudogene segment. The CDR3 sequence is 15 residues long.

V is TRBV18 and J is TRBJ1-3; no definite D call. With 2 bases removed from V and 2 bases from J, the gap between germline ends came to 13 bases. The germline CDR1 and CDR2 sequences are KGHSH and LQKENI. This CDR3 has 16 amino acids. CDR3 region: CASSPSAGAAGNTIYF. DNA for the CDR3: TGTGCCAGCTCACCATCGGCGGGAGCGGCTGGAAACACCATATATTTT.

This chain joins TRBV6-1 and TRBJ2-2, with unresolved D. CDR3 size: 16 residues. From germline, CDR1 is MNHNS and CDR2 SASEGT. Trimming cost V 3 bases and J 0 bases, with 11 bases left between them. The CDR3 is CASSDLQTSNTGELFF. The CDR3 DNA reads TGTGCCAGCAGTGATCTCCAGACTTCGAACACCGGGGAGCTGTTTTTT.

The chain employs TRBV4-1 and TRBJ1-2; D might be TRBD1 (6 bases). The germline V gene has CDR1 MGHRA and CDR2 YSYEKL. The CDR3 totals 18 residues. The germline V and J ends were trimmed by 0 bases and 4 bases, with 21 bases remaining between them. CDR3 bases: TGCGCCAGCAGCCAAGATGCTCCTCCAGGGGTCAAATCCTATGGCTACACCTTC. This translates into CASSQDAPPGVKSYGYTF.

The DNA for the CDR3 is TGTGCCAGCAGTTTAGGGCCAGCTAATATCTATGGCTACACCTTC. This sequence encodes CASSLGPANIYGYTF. The rearrangement joins TRBV27 to TRBJ1-2, with D unclear. The germline V and J ends were trimmed by 2 bases and 4 bases, with 14 bases remaining between them. The CDR3 is 15 residues long. Germline V gene data show CDR1 as MNHEY and CDR2 as SMNVEV (reference sequence).

The J gene is TRBJ2-3, the V gene TRBV6-5, with 12 bases fitting TRBD2. The CDR3 is 13 residues long. V lost 10 bases to trimming and J lost 9 bases; unmatched junction nucleotides: 8. The V gene's germline CDR1 is MNHEY and CDR2 SVGAGI. The chain's CDR3 is CATSSGGGRTQYF. Here the CDR3 DNA reads TGTGCCACCTCTAGCGGGGGGGGAAGAACGCAGTATTTT.

This clone was seen only a few times. The chain employs TRBV6-5 and TRBJ1-5; maybe TRBD1 (6 bases). The ends were cut back, 6 bases at V and 3 bases at J, with 15 bases in the middle. The germline CDR1 and CDR2 sequences are MNHEY and SVGAGI. CDR3 length equals 15 residues. This CDR3 is CASRRGQFPNQPQHF. As DNA, the CDR3 is TGTGCCAGCAGACGGGGACAATTCCCCAATCAGCCCCAGCATTTT.

The chain uses TRBV2 and TRBJ1-5; the D gene is possibly TRBD1 (5 bases). The CDR3 has 13 amino acids. Trimming removed 3 bases from V and 4 bases from J, with 7 bases in between. Looked up from germline, CDR1 is SNHLY and CDR2 is FYNNEI. CDR3 nucleotides: TGTGCCAGCAGTGACAGGGTAAATCAGCCCCAGCATTTT. Its translation is CASSDRVNQPQHF.

The table lists this clone with a count of one. This rearrangement joins TRBV27 to TRBJ2-3; tentatively, D is TRBD1 (5 bases). The CDR3 has 14 amino acids. Germline assignment: CDR1 MNHEY and CDR2 SMNVEV (reference sequence). The ends were cut back, 7 bases at V and 4 bases at J, with 15 bases in the middle. This CDR3 is CASTGHRPSDTQYF. CDR3 nucleotides: TGTGCCAGCACCGGACACCGACCATCAGATACGCAGTATTTT.

This rearrangement joins TRBV9 to TRBJ2-3; D ambiguous. This CDR3 has 13 residues. Germline loops: CDR1 SGDLS, CDR2 YYNGEE. The ends were cut back, 2 bases at V and 2 bases at J, with 6 bases in the middle. As DNA, the CDR3 is TGTGCCAGCAGCGTGCGTATCACAGATACGCAGTATTTT. It codes for CASSVRITDTQYF.

CDR3 DNA sequence: TGTGCCAGCGGGGCCCAGGGGACTCAGCCCCAGCATTTT. It specifies CASGAQGTQPQHF. The genes are TRBV5-8 and TRBJ1-5, with D perhaps TRBD1 (6 bases). This CDR3 contains 13 residues. CDR1 is SGHTS and CDR2 is YDEGEE in the germline V gene. V was pared by 7 bases and J by 6 bases, with 14 bases between.